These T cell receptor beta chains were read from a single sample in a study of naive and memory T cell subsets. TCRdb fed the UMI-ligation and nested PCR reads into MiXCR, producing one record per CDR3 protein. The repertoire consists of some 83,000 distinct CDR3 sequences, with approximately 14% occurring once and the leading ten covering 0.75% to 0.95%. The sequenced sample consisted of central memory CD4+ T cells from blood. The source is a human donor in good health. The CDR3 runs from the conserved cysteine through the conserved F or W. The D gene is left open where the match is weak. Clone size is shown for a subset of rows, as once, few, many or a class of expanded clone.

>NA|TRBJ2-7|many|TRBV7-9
TGTGCCAGCAACGGCCTGGGCAGGAACTACGAGCAGTACTTC
CASNGLGRNYEQYF
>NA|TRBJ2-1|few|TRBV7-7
TGTGCCAGCAGCCCAGGCGGCGGAAGGAATGAGCAGTTCTTC
CASSPGGGRNEQFF
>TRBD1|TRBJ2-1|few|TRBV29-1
TGCAGCGTTGAATGGCCTATACAGTCGTCGGGACAGGTCCAAACCTACTCCTACAATGAGCAGTTCTTC
CSVEWPIQSSGQVQTYSYNEQFF
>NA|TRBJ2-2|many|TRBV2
TGTGCCAGCAGGGTCCTGGGGGCCGGGGAGCTGTTTTTT
CASRVLGAGELFF
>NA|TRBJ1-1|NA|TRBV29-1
TGCAGCGTTAACAGGGACCCATTAGCCATGAACACTGAAGCTTTCTTT
CSVNRDPLAMNTEAFF
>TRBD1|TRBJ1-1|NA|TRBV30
TGTGCCTGGGGGAAACAGGGGGGGACCACTGAAGCTTTCTTT
CAWGKQGGTTEAFF
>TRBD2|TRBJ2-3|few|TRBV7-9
TGTGCCAGCAGCAGGGGGACTAGTTCGGATACGCAGTATTTT
CASSRGTSSDTQYF
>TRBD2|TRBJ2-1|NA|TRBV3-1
TGTGCCAGCAGCCACCTTTCGGCCGCGGGGGTGTTCTTC
CASSHLSAAGVFF
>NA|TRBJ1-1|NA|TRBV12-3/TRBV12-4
TGTGCCAGCAGTTTAGGGGGGAGGACTGAAGCTTTCTTT
CASSLGGRTEAFF
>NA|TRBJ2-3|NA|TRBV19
TGTGCCAGTGGAAATCTGGACGGTTTCGATACGCAGTATTTT
CASGNLDGFDTQYF
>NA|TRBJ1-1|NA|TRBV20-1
TGCAGTTTGGGTCGGAAGCGGAACATGAACACTGAAGCTTTCTTT
CSLGRKRNMNTEAFF
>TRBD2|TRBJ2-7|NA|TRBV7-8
TGTGCCACAACTACTACTAGCGGATCCTACGAGCAGTACTTC
CATTTTSGSYEQYF
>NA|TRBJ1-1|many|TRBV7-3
TGTGCCAGCAGCTTTTGGAGGGACACTGAAGCTTTCTTT
CASSFWRDTEAFF
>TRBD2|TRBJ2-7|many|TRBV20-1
TGCAGTGCTACCCCCCGCGGGAGCTCCTACGAGCAGTACTTC
CSATPRGSSYEQYF
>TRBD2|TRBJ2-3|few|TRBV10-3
TGTGCCATCAGTCCAAAGCGGGGGGGCACAGATACGCAGTATTTT
CAISPKRGGTDTQYF
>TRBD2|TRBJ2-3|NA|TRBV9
TGTGCCAGCAGCGTAGGCGGGGGTTACGCAGATACGCAGTATTTT
CASSVGGGYADTQYF
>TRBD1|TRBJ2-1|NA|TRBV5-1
TGCGCCAGCAGCTTTTCCGGACAGGGCTACAATGAGCAGTTCTTC
CASSFSGQGYNEQFF
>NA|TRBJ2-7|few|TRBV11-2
TGTGCCAGCAGCTTAGTGGCCCTCTCACAGCAGTACTTC
CASSLVALSQQYF
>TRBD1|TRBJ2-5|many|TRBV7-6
TGTGCCAGCAGCTGGGGACAGGGAGGGCAGACCCAGTACTTC
CASSWGQGGQTQYF
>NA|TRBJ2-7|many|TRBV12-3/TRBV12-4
TGTGCCAGCAGGTTGGGACCGCTTGAGCAGTACTTC
CASRLGPLEQYF
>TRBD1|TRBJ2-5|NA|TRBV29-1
TGCAGCGTCCACCGACAGGGGGGAAAGACCCAGTACTTC
CSVHRQGGKTQYF
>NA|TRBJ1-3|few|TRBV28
TGTGCCAGCGTACAGTCCAACTCTGGAAACACCATATATTTT
CASVQSNSGNTIYF
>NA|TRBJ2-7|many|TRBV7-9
TGTGCCAGCAGCCCACGTAGCGGAAGCTCCTACGAGCAGTACTTC
CASSPRSGSSYEQYF
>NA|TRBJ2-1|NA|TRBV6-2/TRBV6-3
TGTGCCAGCAGCTTGGGGGGCAATGAGCAGTTCTTC
CASSLGGNEQFF
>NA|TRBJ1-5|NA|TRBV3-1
TGTGCCAGCAGCCAAGGGGGGATCCCCAATCAGCCCCAGCATTTT
CASSQGGIPNQPQHF
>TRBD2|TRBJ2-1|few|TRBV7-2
TGTGCCAGCAGCTCCGGACTAGCGGGAAATAATGAGCAGTTCTTC
CASSSGLAGNNEQFF
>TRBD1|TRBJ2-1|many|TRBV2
TGTGCCAGCAGTGCGACAGGGGGCGCCTACAATGAGCAGTTCTTC
CASSATGGAYNEQFF
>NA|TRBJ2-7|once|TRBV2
TGTGCCAGCACCGCGGACGGGGGAGGATACGAGCAGTACTTC
CASTADGGGYEQYF
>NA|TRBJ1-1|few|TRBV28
TGTGCCAGCAGTTCGTCCGCGACAGAAACTTTCTTT
CASSSSATETFF
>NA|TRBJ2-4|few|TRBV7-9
TGTGCCAGCAGCTACCCCCCAGGTGGAGCCAAAAACATTCAGTACTTC
CASSYPPGGAKNIQYF
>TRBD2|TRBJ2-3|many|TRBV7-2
TGTGCCAGCAGCCTAAGGACTAGCGGCACAGATACGCAGTATTTT
CASSLRTSGTDTQYF
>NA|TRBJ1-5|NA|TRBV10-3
TGTGCCATCAGCGCGAGGGAGGCCTCCCCTCATCAGCCCCAGCATTTT
CAISAREASPHQPQHF
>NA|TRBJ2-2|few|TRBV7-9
TGTGCCAGCAGCTTAGATACCACCGGGGAGCTGTTTTTT
CASSLDTTGELFF
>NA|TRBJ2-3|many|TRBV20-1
TGCAGTGCTAAGGGTTCAGGGGGCACAGATACGCAGTATTTT
CSAKGSGGTDTQYF
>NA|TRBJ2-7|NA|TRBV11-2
TGTGCCAGCAGCTTAGTGCTAGACGGGCACGAGCGGTACTTC
CASSLVLDGHERYF